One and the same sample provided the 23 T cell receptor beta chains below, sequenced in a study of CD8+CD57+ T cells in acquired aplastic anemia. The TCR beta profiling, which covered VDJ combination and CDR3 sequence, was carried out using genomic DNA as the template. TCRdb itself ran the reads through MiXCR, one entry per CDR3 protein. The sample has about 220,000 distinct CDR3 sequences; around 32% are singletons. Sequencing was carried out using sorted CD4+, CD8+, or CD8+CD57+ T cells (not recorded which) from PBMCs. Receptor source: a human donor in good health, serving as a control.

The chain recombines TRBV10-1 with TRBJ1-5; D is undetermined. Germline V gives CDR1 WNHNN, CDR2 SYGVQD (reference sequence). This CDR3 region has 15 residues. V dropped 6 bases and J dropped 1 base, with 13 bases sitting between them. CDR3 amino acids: CASSQILRSNQPQHF. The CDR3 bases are TGCGCCAGCAGCCAGATTCTTAGGAGCAATCAGCCCCAGCATTTT.

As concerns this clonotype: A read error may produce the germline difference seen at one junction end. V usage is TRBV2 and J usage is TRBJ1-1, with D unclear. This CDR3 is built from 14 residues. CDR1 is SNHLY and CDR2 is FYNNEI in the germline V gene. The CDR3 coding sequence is TGTGCCAGCAGTGACGGGTTGGAGTACACTGAAGCTCTCTTT. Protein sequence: CASSDGLEYTEALF.

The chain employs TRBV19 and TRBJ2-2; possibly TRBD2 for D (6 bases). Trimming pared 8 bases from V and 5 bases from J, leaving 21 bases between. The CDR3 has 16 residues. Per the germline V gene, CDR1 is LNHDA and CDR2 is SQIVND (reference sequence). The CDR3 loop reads CASSKVAAKGTGELFF. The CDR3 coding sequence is TGTGCCAGTTCTAAGGTAGCGGCTAAGGGGACCGGGGAGCTGTTTTTT.

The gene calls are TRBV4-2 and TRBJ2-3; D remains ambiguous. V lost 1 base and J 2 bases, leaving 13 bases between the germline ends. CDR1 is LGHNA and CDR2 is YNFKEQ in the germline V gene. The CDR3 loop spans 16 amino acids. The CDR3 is CASSQARLTSTDTQYF. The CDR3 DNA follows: TGTGCCAGCAGCCAAGCGCGGCTAACATCCACAGATACGCAGTATTTT.

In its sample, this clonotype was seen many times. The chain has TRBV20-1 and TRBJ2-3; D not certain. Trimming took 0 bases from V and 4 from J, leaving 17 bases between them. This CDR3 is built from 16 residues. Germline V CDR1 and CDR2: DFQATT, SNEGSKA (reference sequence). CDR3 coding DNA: TGCAGTGCTAGAGATGGATGGCGCACCCGGTCAGATACGCAGTATTTT. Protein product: CSARDGWRTRSDTQYF.

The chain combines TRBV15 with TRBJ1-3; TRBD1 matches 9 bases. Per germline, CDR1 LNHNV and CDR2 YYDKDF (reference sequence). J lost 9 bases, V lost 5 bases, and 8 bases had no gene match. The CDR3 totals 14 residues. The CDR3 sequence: CATSWDREGGTIYF. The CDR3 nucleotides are TGTGCCACCAGCTGGGACAGGGAGGGGGGCACCATATATTTT.

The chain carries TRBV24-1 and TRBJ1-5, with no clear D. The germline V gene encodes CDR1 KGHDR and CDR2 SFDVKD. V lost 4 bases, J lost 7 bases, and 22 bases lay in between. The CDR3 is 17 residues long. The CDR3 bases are TGTGCCACCAGTGACCGTTATCGACTGGACCTTGGACAGCCCCAGCATTTT. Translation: CATSDRYRLDLGQPQHF.

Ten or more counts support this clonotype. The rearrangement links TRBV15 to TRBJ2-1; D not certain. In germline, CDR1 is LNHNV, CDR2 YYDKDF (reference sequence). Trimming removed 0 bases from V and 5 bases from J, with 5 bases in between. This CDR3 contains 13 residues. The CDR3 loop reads CATSRDQNNEQFF. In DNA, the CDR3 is TGTGCCACCAGCAGAGATCAAAACAATGAGCAGTTCTTC.

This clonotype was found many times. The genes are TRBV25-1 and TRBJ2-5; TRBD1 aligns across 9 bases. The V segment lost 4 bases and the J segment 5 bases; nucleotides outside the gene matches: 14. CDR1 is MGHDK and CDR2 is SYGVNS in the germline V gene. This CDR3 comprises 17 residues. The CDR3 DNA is TGTGCCAGCAGTGCAGTAAGCGGACAGGGGTCCTGGGAGACCCAGTACTTC. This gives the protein CASSAVSGQGSWETQYF.

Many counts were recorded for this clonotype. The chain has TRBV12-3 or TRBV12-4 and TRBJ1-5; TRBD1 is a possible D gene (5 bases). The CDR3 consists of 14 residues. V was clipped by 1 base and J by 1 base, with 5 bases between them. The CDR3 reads CASSLGDSNQPQHF. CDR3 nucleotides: TGTGCCAGCAGTTTAGGGGACAGCAATCAGCCCCAGCATTTT.

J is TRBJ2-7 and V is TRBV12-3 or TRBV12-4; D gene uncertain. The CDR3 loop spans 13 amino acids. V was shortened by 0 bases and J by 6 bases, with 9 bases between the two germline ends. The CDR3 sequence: CASSLATGPEQYF. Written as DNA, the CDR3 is TGTGCCAGCAGTTTAGCGACCGGACCCGAGCAGTACTTC.

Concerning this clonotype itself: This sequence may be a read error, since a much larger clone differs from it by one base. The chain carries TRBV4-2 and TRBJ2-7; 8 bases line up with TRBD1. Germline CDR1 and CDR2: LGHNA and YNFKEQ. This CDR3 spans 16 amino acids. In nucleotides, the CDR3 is TGTGCCAGCAGCCCCTCACAGGGGGTCAGATCCTACGAGCAGTGCTTC. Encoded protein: CASSPSQGVRSYEQCF.

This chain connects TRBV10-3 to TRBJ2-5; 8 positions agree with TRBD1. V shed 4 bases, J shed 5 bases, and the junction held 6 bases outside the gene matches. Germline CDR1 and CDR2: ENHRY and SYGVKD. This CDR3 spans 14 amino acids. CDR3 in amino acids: CAISGLTGVETQYF. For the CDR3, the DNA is TGTGCCATCAGTGGGCTGACAGGGGTTGAGACCCAGTACTTC.

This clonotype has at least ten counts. CDR3: CASSAGGEYYGYTF. CDR3 nucleotides: TGTGCCAGCAGCGCGGGGGGGGAGTACTATGGCTACACCTTC. The chain joins TRBV9 to TRBJ1-2; D perhaps matches TRBD1 (5 bases). Trimming shortened V by 3 bases and J by 3 bases, and 12 bases separated the two germline ends. The CDR3 loop spans 14 amino acids. The germline gives CDR1 SGDLS, CDR2 YYNGEE.

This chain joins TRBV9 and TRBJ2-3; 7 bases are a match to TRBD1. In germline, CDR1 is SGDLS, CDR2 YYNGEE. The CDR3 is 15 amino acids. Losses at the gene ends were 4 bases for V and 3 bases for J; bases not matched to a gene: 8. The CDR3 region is CASSTTSGQTDTQYF. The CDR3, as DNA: TGTGCCAGCAGCACAACCTCGGGACAGACAGATACGCAGTATTTT.

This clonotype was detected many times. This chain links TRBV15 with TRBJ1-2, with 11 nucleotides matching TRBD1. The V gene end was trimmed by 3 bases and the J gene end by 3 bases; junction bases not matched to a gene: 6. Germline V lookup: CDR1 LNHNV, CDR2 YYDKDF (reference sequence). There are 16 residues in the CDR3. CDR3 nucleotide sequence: TGTGCCACCAGCAGCTGGGACAGGGGGTCTGACTATGGCTACACCTTC. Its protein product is CATSSWDRGSDYGYTF.

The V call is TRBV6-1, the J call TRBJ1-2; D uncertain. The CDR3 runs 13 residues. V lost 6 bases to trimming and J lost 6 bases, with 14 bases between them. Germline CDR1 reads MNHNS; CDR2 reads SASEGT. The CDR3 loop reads CASSWTVPNGYTF. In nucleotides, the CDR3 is TGTGCCAGCAGCTGGACGGTTCCCAATGGCTACACCTTC.

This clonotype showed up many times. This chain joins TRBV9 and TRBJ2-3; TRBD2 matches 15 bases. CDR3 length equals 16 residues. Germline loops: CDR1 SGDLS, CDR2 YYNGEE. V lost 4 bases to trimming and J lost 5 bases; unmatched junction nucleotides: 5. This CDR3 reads CASSTGLAGGIDTQYF. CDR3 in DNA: TGTGCCAGCAGCACCGGACTAGCGGGAGGGATAGATACGCAGTATTTT.

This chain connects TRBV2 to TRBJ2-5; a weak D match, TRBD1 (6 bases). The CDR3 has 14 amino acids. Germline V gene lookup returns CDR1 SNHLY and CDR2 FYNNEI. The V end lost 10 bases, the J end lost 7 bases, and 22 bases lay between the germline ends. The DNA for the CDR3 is TGTGCCACCGCCGTTGGTGAGGGGGAACGGACCCAGTACTTC. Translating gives CATAVGEGERTQYF.

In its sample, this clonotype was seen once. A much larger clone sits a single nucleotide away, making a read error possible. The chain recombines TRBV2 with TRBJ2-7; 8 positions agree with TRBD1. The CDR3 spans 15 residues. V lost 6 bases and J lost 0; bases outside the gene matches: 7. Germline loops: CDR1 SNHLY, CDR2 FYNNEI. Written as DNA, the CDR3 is TGTGCCAGCAGCTTGTTGGGACAGGTCTCCTACGAGCAGTACTTC. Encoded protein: CASSLLGQVSYEQYF.

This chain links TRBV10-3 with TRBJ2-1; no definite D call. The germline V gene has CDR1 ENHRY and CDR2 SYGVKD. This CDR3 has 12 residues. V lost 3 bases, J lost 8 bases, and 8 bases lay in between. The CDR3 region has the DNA TGTGCCATCAGTGAAAGGGATGATGAGCAGTTCTTC. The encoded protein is CAISERDDEQFF.

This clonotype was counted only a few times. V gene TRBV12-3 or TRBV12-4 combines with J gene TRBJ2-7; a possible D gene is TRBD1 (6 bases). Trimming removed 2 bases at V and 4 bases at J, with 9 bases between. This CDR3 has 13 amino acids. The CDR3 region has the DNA TGTGCCAGCAGTTTAAAGGGGGAGTACGAGCAGTACTTC. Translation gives CASSLKGEYEQYF.

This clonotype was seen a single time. CDR3 sequence reads: CASSALGLGQPQHF. For the CDR3, the DNA is TGTGCCAGCAGCGCACTCGGTCTCGGGCAGCCCCAGCATTTT. The chain recombines TRBV7-9 with TRBJ1-5; D unresolved. This CDR3 is 14 amino acids long. Germline values: CDR1 SEHNR, CDR2 FQNEAQ (reference sequence). V was cut by 5 bases and J by 7 bases, with 15 bases left in between.